This T cell receptor (beta chain) was retrieved from a study of T cell responses to AZD1222 COVID-19 vaccine (dated by TCRdb to the early 2020s). Some background on the complete study: Because spike-specific TCR depth and breadth did not differ between the two schedules, AZD1222 recipients who got a second dose at roughly 4 weeks were pooled with those who got a second dose at roughly 12 weeks. A total of just over 230 trial participants underwent TCR sequencing, of whom about 210 received two doses of AZD1222 and about 25 received two doses of the MenACWY control vaccine. Trial participants were enrolled by age into subgroups of 18-55, 56-69 and 70-plus years, and roughly 160, 29 and 62 TCR-sequenced participants, respectively, were included in these subgroups. Broad study findings and their caveats: Because no samples from the day 14 peak response were available, repertoires could be characterized only after the peak T cell response. A significant rise in spike-specific TCR breadth and depth was observed after two AZD1222 doses relative to day 0 and relative to MenACWY recipients. Epitopes outside the regions mutated in the B.1.351 and B.1.1.7 variants were reportedly recognized by nearly half of the unique spike-specific TCRs. The 56-69-year group was small, and its depth increase did not reach significance, likely because of low power. The whole spike protein was spanned by vaccine-associated CD4 TCRs, and dominant responses were seen in regions 160-218 and 743-854. Conclusions about previously exposed vaccinees were limited because only six AZD1222 recipients were SARS-CoV-2 seropositive at baseline. Most participants were white British and females outnumbered males, and the authors suggested that clonal diversity may have been underestimated.

The CDR3 regions of human TCRbeta chains were analyzed by immunosequencing. Regarding the original processing steps: Repertoire TCRs were matched against a reference library of SARS-CoV-2-specific TCRs generated with the MIRA antigen-specificity platform. Breadth was defined as the fraction of unique TCRs that were SARS-CoV-2-associated. Depth was defined as the fraction of total T cells that were SARS-CoV-2-associated. Each spike-specific TCR was assigned to its reactive spike region and to a CD4 or CD8 class using the MIRA data. Log10-transformed breadth and depth values were compared by one-way ANOVA with Sidak's multiple comparisons tests. TCRdb took this table from immuneACCESS and kept in-frame rearrangements with V and J called. Such tables lack part of the clones; where checked against another copy, unresolved V genes explain under half of the gap, and the rest is unexplained. D and trimming were read from the DNA, whereas the V and J calls and clone size are those reported in that table. Within this sample are 130,000 to 150,000 clones, with over 75% of them counted one time only. Together, the top ten hold around 1.6% of the sample.

The CDR3 numbers 13 residues from cysteine through phenylalanine. CDR3 DNA is the only sequence kept; it has 39 bases, read in frame from the first base. At the junction V is shortened by 0 bases and J by 9 bases, with 12 bases in between. The germline V gene (reference sequence) provides CDR1 LNHNV and CDR2 YYDKDF. This clone was picked up one time. Its recognized antigen is unknown. Base qualities are missing; no much larger clone stands one base away. This sample's time point label indicates: baseline before first vaccination. Samples from vaccinated people were obtained from the UK trials COV001 and COV002, which included a single-blind randomized controlled phase 2/3 trial of AZD1222 (ChAdOx1 nCoV-19) in healthy adults. For TCRbeta chain sequencing, PBMC samples were collected from trial participants at day 0 and at day 28 after the second dose.

This sequence originates from an adult in good health. The chain was built from TRBV15 and TRBJ2-7, with the identity of the D gene unclear. The starting material was peripheral blood, obtained on day 0 of AZD1222 vaccination. The CDR3 reads CATSRDGAFVQYF. The nucleotide sequence reads TGTGCCACCAGCAGAGATGGAGCTTTCGTGCAGTACTTC. With the rest looked up from the reference TRBV15 and TRBJ2-7 genes rather than sequenced, the full variable domain is DAMVIQNPRYQVTQFGKPVTLSCSQTLNHNVMYWYQQKSSQAPKLLFHYYDKDFNNEADTPDNFQSRRPNTSFCFLDIRSPGLGDTAMYLCATSRDGAFVQYFGPGTRLTVT.